Detailed here is one TCR beta chain. This specimen comes from a study of control samples from healthy donors and cancer patients. CDR3 size: 15 residues. V was clipped by 6 bases and J by 0 bases, with 12 bases between them. Germline-derived CDR1 and CDR2 are LNHDA and SQIVND (reference sequence). The data were produced by immunoSEQ multiplex PCR, yet TCRdb's version contains in-frame clones alone and is incomplete. The table records approximately 97,000 clones, approximately 92% of them present only once. The specimen was blood. This TCR derives from a human donor in good health. The donor label of this sample is uncertain. The rearrangement joins TRBV19 to TRBJ1-3; a possible D gene is TRBD1 (5 bases). CDR3 amino acids: CASSINRFSGNTIYF. CDR3 coding DNA: TGTGCCAGTAGCATCAACAGGTTCTCTGGAAACACCATATATTTT.